The present entry profiles one T cell receptor beta chain with its context. Its antigen has not been determined. The sample holds no much larger clone one base away, and base qualities are not on file. The CDR3 holds 16 amino acids from the cysteine to the phenylalanine. CDR3 DNA only is kept here, 48 bases in frame from base 1. V loses 2 bases at its end and J loses 7 bases; junction bases beyond the gene matches: 9. Per the germline V gene, SNHLY is the CDR1 and FYNNEI is the CDR2. TCRbeta CDR3 regions were amplified from genomic DNA using the immunoSEQ Assay, a bias-controlled multiplex PCR. On the authors' methods: The number of nucleated cells in each sample was estimated from the amplification of reference gene primers within the assay. To quantify the absolute abundance of each unique TCRbeta CDR3 rearrangement, sequence reads were collapsed and filtered. Productive Simpson clonality was computed per sample as the square root of Simpson's diversity index over productive rearrangements. Held by TCRdb, this immuneACCESS table contains in-frame sequences only and omits some clones. Under half of the omission traces to an unresolved V gene where checked; the cause of the rest is unknown. V and J calls and clone size are copied from that table; D and trimming were computed from the DNA. Within this sample are about 120,000 clones, with 85% to 90% of them counted one time only. Together, the top ten hold 2% to 2.5% of the sample.

This entry belongs to a study of blood T cell repertoires in COVID-19 (dated by TCRdb to the early 2020s). In the study overall: Collaborator samples came from the United States, Italy and Spain and covered acute and convalescent phases of COVID-19. A de-identified subject ID, COVID-19 status, age in years and sex were almost always included in the sample metadata. The samples were drawn from two sources: the first 160 participants of the ongoing ImmuneRACE study, and 1,200 or so subjects contributed by 6 global collaborators. The repertoires were released in a freely available public database intended as a resource for research on the immune response to SARS-CoV-2. The prospective study material was composed of cDNA or gDNA derived from T cells, B-cell-depleted T cells, or PBMCs. Where available, HLA class I and class II types were obtained from metadata supplied by the sample provider rather than from assay-based typing. The dataset comprised deeply sampled blood TCRbeta repertoires from subjects exposed to, actively infected with, or recovered from COVID-19. Points the paper makes about the study in general: How much clinical and demographic metadata was included differed by source and by participant, and the metadata was provided uncurated.

Each collaborating institution followed its own protocols to collect whole blood in K2EDTA tubes. For TCRbeta analysis, collaborator samples were shipped as frozen whole blood, as isolated PBMCs, or as DNA extracted from either sample type. Sequencing was carried out using peripheral blood. This sequence was found in a woman aged 50 to 65 with acute or convalescent COVID-19. Rearrangement joined TRBV2 to TRBJ1-5, and TRBD1 aligns with 9 junction nucleotides. The DNA reads as follows: TGTGCCAGCAGTGAAACCCTGACAGGGGGTAGGCAGCCCCAGCATTTT. Translated, it reads CASSETLTGGRQPQHF.